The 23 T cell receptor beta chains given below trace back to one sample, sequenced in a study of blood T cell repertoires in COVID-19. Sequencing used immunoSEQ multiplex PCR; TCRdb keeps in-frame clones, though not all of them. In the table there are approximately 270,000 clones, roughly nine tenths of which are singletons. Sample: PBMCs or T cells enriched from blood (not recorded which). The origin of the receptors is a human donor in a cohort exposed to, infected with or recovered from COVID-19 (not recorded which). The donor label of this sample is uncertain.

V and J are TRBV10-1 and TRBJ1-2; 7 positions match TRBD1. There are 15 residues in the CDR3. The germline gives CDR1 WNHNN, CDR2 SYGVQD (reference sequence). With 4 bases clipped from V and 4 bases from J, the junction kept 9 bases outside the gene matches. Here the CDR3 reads CASSGPGGIVYGYTF. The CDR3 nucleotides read TGCGCCAGCAGTGGGCCAGGGGGTATCGTCTATGGCTACACCTTC.

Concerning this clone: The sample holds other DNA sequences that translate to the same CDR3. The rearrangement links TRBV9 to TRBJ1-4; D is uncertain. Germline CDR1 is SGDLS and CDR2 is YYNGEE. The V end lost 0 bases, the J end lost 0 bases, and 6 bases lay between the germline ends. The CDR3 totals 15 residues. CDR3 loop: CASSVGGATNEKLFF. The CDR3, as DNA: TGTGCCAGCAGCGTAGGGGGAGCAACTAATGAAAAACTGTTTTTT.

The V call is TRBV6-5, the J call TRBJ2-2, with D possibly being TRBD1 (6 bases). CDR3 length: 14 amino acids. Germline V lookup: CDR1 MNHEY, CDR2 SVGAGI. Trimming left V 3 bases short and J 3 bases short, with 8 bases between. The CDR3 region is CASSYAGDTGELFF. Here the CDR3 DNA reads TGTGCCAGCAGTTATGCAGGGGACACCGGGGAGCTGTTTTTT.

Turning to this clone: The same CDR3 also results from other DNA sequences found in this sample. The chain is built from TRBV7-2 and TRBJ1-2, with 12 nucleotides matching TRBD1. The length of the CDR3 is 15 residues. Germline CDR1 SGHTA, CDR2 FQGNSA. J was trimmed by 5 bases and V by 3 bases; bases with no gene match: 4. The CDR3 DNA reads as TGTGCCAGCAGCTTGGGGGACAGGGGGCGATATGGCTACACCTTC. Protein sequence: CASSLGDRGRYGYTF.

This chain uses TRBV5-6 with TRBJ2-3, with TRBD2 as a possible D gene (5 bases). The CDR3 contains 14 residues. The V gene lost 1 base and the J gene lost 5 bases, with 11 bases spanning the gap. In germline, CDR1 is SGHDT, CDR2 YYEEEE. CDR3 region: CASSLSRAGDTQYF. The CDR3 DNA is TGTGCCAGCAGCTTGTCGCGCGCGGGAGATACGCAGTATTTT. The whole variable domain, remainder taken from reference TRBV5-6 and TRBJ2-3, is DAGVTQSPTHLIKTRGQQVTLRCSPKSGHDTVSWYQQALGQGPQFIFQYYEEEERQRGNFPDRFSGHQFPNYSSELNVNALLLGDSALYLCASSLSRAGDTQYFGPGTRLTVL.

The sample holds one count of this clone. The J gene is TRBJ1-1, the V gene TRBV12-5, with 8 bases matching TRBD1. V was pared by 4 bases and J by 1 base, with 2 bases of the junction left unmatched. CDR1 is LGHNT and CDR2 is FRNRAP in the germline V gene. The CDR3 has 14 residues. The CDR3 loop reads CASGSGTGNTEAFF. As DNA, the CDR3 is TGTGCTAGTGGTTCCGGGACAGGGAACACTGAAGCTTTCTTT.

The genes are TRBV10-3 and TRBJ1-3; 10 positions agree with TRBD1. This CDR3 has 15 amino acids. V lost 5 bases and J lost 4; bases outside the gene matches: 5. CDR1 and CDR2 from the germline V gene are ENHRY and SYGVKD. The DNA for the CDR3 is TGTGCCATCAGTTCGACAGGGGGCTCCGGAAACACCATATATTTT. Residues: CAISSTGGSGNTIYF.

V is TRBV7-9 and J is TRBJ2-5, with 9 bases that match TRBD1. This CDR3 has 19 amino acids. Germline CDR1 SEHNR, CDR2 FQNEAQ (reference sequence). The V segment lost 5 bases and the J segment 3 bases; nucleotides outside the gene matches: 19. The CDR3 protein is CASSQFSYKGTGKEETQYF. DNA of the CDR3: TGTGCCAGCAGCCAGTTTTCCTACAAGGGGACAGGGAAGGAAGAGACCCAGTACTTC.

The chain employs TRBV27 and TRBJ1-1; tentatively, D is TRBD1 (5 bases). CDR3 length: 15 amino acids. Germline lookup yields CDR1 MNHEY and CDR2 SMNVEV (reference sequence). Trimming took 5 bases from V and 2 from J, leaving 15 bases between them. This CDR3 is CASSRAGDYNTEAFF. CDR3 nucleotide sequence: TGTGCCAGCAGTAGGGCCGGGGACTATAACACTGAAGCTTTCTTT.

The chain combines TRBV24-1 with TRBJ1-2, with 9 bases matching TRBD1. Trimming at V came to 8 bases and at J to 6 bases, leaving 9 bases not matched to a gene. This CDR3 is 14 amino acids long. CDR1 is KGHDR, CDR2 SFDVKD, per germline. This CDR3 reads CATITLDRGHGYTF. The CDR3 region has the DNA TGTGCCACCATAACTTTGGACAGGGGACATGGCTACACCTTC.

The CDR3 DNA reads as TGTGCCAGCAGTGAAGAGGGGGACCCCTACGAGCAGTACTTC. Translation: CASSEEGDPYEQYF. The J gene is TRBJ2-7, the V gene TRBV2; D possibly corresponds to TRBD1 (6 bases). The CDR3 has 14 amino acids. Germline V gene data show CDR1 as SNHLY and CDR2 as FYNNEI. Trimming removed 1 base at V and 2 bases at J, with 9 bases between.

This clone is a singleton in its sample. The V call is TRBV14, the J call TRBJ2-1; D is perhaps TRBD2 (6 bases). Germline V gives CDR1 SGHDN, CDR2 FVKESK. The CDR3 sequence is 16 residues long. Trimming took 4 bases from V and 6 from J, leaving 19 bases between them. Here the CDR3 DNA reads TGTGCCAGCAGCCGAAGCGGGTGGGGCTGGAGCAATGAGCAGTTCTTC. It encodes CASSRSGWGWSNEQFF.

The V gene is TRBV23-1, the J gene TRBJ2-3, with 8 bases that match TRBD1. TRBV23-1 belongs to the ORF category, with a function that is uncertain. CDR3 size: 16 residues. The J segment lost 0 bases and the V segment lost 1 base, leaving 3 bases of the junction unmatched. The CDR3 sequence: CASSQWTGPSTDTQYF. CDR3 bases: TGCGCCAGCAGTCAATGGACAGGGCCTAGCACAGATACGCAGTATTTT.

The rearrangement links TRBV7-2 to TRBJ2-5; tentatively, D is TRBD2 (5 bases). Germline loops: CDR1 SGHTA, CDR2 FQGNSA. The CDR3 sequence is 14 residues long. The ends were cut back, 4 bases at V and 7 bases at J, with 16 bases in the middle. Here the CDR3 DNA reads TGTGCCAGCAGCTGGGTCCGGGGTGAGGTGACCCAGTACTTC. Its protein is CASSWVRGEVTQYF.

This CDR3 is CASILTGGNTIYF. CDR3 DNA: TGTGCCAGCATCCTGACGGGGGGAAACACCATATATTTT. The gene calls are TRBV7-9 and TRBJ1-3; D is uncertain. The CDR3 runs 13 residues. Trimming pared 7 bases from V and 4 bases from J, leaving 11 bases between. CDR1 is SEHNR and CDR2 is FQNEAQ in the germline V gene (reference sequence).

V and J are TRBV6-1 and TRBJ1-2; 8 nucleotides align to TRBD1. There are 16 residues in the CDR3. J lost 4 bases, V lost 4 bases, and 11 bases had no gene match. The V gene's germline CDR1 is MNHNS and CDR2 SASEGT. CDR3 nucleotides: TGTGCCAGCAGTGCGGGGACAGGAGTGATACTCTATGGCTACACCTTC. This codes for CASSAGTGVILYGYTF.

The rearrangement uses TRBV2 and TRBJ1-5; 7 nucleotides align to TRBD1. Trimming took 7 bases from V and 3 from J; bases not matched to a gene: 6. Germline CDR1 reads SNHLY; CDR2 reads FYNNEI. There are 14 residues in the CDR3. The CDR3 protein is CASTGDSNNQPQHF. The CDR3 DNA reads TGTGCCAGCACCGGGGACAGCAACAATCAGCCCCAGCATTTT.

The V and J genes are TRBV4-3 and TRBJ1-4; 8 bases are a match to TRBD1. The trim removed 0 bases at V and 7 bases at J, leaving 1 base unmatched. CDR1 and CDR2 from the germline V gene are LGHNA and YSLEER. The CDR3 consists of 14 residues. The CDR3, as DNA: TGCGCCAGCAGCCAAGAAGACAGGGGTGAAAAACTGTTTTTT. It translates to CASSQEDRGEKLFF.

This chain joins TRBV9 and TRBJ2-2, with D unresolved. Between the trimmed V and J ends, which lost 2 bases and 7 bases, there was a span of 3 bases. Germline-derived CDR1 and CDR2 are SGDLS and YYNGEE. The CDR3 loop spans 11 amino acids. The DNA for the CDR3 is TGTGCCAGCAGCGTCGGCGGGGAGCTGTTTTTT. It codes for CASSVGGELFF.

The CDR3 nucleotides read TGTGCCAGCAGCTTCCCGGGACTAGCGGAAGAGACCCAGTACTTC. Encoded protein: CASSFPGLAEETQYF. The chain uses TRBV7-6 and TRBJ2-5, with TRBD2 matching over 11 bases. The CDR3 length is 15 residues. From germline, CDR1 is SGHVS and CDR2 FNYEAQ. V lost 3 bases, J lost 3 bases, and 3 bases stayed unmatched.

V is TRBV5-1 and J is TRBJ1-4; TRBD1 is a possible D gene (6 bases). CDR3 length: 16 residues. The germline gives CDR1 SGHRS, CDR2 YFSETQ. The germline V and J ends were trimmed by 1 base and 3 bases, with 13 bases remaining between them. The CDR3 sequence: CASSLRGGAANEKLFF. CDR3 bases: TGCGCCAGCAGCTTGAGGGGGGGCGCGGCTAATGAAAAACTGTTTTTT.

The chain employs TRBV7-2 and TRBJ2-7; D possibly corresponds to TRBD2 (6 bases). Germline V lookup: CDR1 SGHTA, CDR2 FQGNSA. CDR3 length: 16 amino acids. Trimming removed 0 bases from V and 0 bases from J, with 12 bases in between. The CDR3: CASSLAEGGVSYEQYF. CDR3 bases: TGTGCCAGCAGCTTAGCGGAGGGCGGGGTCTCCTACGAGCAGTACTTC.

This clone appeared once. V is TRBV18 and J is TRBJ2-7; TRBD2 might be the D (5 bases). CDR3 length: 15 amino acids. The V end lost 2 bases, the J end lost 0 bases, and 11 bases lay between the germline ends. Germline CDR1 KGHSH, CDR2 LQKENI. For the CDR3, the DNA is TGTGCCAGCTCACCAGAGGGCACCAGCTCCTACGAGCAGTACTTC. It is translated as CASSPEGTSSYEQYF.